This TCR beta chain was identified during a study of radiation and T cells in renal cell carcinoma. The treatment is: 15 Gy SBRT to primary tumor, nephrectomy 4 weeks later. Nephrectomy followed 15 Gy stereotactic body radiation by 4 weeks. This clone has a handful of counts. Its antigen is unidentified. The V gene's germline CDR1 is KGHSH and CDR2 LQKENI. V was trimmed by 4 bases and J by 4 bases, leaving 8 bases between them. The CDR3 covers 12 residues. Assay used: immunoSEQ multiplex PCR; TCRdb lists only in-frame clones, some missing. The sample shows 18,000 or so clones, 55% of them seen only once. General study points: Without pretreatment biopsies, baseline tumor clonotype presence was undetermined.

The receptor comes from a man aged 50 or older with renal cell carcinoma. The chain couples TRBV18 to TRBJ2-7; no definite D call. The sequenced sample was tumor tissue, obtained from a patient whose treatment included radiotherapy and nephrectomy. CDR3 nucleotides: TGTGCCAGCTCACTCCGGAGTTACGAGCAGTACTTC. Encoded protein: CASSLRSYEQYF.